This is a list of T cell receptor beta chains from one sample in a study of CD8+ T cells in alopecia areata. Some clones are missing from TCRdb's copy, which holds only in-frame ones; the method was immunoSEQ multiplex PCR. The profile covers roughly 210,000 clones, with 40% to 55% appearing a single time and approximately 2.4% taken by the ten largest. Sequencing used CD4+ T cells sorted from blood, obtained at approximately week 37, from a patient treated with tofacitinib. The receptors were sampled from a human donor with alopecia areata. Each CDR3 is given with its conserved first and last residue. D genes are given only for firm matches. Clone size is stated in some rows and not others, as once, few, many or a class when expanded.

abundance	d_gene	v_gene	j_gene	CDR3nt	CDR3aa
-	-	TRBV4-1	TRBJ2-7	TGCGCCAGCAGCCCGATGACCCGGGGGCAAACCTACGAGCAGTACTTC	CASSPMTRGQTYEQYF
-	TRBD1	TRBV7-9	TRBJ1-1	TGTGCCAGCAGCGCCGGACAGGGTAGTTCTGAAGCTTTCTTT	CASSAGQGSSEAFF
-	-	TRBV29-1	TRBJ2-5	TGCAGCGTTGAACGATTCCAAGCCGGGCAGACCCAGTACTTC	CSVERFQAGQTQYF
few	-	TRBV4-1	TRBJ1-2	TGCGCCAGCAGCCGAGGTGGGCAGGGGAACTATGGCTACACCTTC	CASSRGGQGNYGYTF
few	TRBD2	TRBV4-2	TRBJ2-7	TGTGCCAGCAGGTACAAGGGACTAGCGGGTTCCTACGAGCAGTACTTC	CASRYKGLAGSYEQYF
-	-	TRBV18	TRBJ2-3	TGTGCCAGCTCACCGAACTATCATACGCAGTATTTT	CASSPNYHTQYF
-	-	TRBV9	TRBJ2-1	TGTGCCAGCAGCTCCAAGGGGGATGAGCAGTTCTTC	CASSSKGDEQFF
few	TRBD1	TRBV5-1	TRBJ2-2	TGCGCCAGCAGCCGGCTCAACCAGGGACAGGCAGCGTTTTTT	CASSRLNQGQAAFF
once	-	TRBV29-1	TRBJ2-1	TGCAGCGTTGGGTCTTCCTCCTACAATGAGCAGTTCTTC	CSVGSSSYNEQFF
few	-	TRBV27	TRBJ2-6	TGTGCCAGCAGTTTCGCCTTTCGAGTTGAACTGGACAACGTCCTGACTTTC	CASSFAFRVELDNVLTF
few	-	TRBV29-1	TRBJ2-1	TGCAGCGTTGGATTCGGGAATGAGCAGTTCTTC	CSVGFGNEQFF
-	-	TRBV30	TRBJ1-2	TGTGCCTGGAGTGTATCCATCTCAGGCTATGGCTACACCTTC	CAWSVSISGYGYTF
few	-	TRBV27	TRBJ2-2	TGTGCCAGCAGTTTGAAGGGTTTCGGCACCGGGGAGCTGTTTTTT	CASSLKGFGTGELFF
-	-	TRBV29-1	TRBJ2-4	TGCAGCGTTGAAGGGTTAGACATTCAGTACTTC	CSVEGLDIQYF
once	-	TRBV5-1	TRBJ2-3	TGCGCCAGCAGCCCTATAAGCGGGAGCACAGATACGCAGTATTTT	CASSPISGSTDTQYF
-	-	TRBV9	TRBJ1-2	TGTGCCAGCAGCAGGGCCCTCGGCGGCTACACCTTC	CASSRALGGYTF
-	-	TRBV5-1	TRBJ2-5	TGCGCCAGCGGGCGGGGTGACAGCGTAGGAGAGACCCAGTACTTC	CASGRGDSVGETQYF
-	TRBD2	TRBV29-1	TRBJ2-2	TGCAGCGTTCAAAGACTAGCGGGCCCACTAACCGGGGAGCTGTTTTTT	CSVQRLAGPLTGELFF
-	-	TRBV29-1	TRBJ1-1	TGCAGCGTTAATGAGGGGGGTGGCATTACTGAAGCTTTCTTT	CSVNEGGGITEAFF
few	-	TRBV2	TRBJ1-5	TGTGCCAGCAGTGGAGATAGCAATCAGCCCCAGCATTTT	CASSGDSNQPQHF
-	TRBD1	TRBV13	TRBJ2-7	TGTGCCAGCAGCGGTAGACAGGGTTTCAACGAGCAGTACTTC	CASSGRQGFNEQYF
few	-	TRBV30	TRBJ1-1	TGTGCCTGGACAGGTAGGACTGAAGCTTTCTTT	CAWTGRTEAFF
-	TRBD1	TRBV29-1	TRBJ2-7	TGCAGCGTTAAGCGGGACAGGGGCAACGAGCAGTACTTC	CSVKRDRGNEQYF
few	TRBD2	TRBV7-9	TRBJ2-7	TGTGCCAGCAGCTTAAAGGGGGGTGCAGCGGGAGTATCGTACGAGCAGTACTTC	CASSLKGGAAGVSYEQYF
-	-	TRBV7-2	TRBJ2-1	TGTGCCAGCAGCATGTTAGGTGGATTCAGGTATGAGCAGTTCTTC	CASSMLGGFRYEQFF
many	TRBD1	TRBV29-1	TRBJ1-2	TGCAGCGTTGGCTCGGGACAGGGGTCTCTCTACACCTTC	CSVGSGQGSLYTF
-	-	TRBV7-2	TRBJ2-7	TGTGCCAGCAGCTTAGAGGCCCAGGGGCACGAGCAGTACTTC	CASSLEAQGHEQYF
-	TRBD2	TRBV4-1	TRBJ2-7	TGCGCCAGCAGCAGTCCGGGGGGCTCCTACGAGCAGTACTTC	CASSSPGGSYEQYF
-	-	TRBV5-4	TRBJ2-7	TGTGCCAGCAGTCTTAGGGGGGCGCTTAGCTACGAGCAGTACTTC	CASSLRGALSYEQYF
-	-	TRBV2	TRBJ2-7	TGTGCCAGCAGACCCGGTAGCTCCTACGAGCAGTACTTC	CASRPGSSYEQYF
once	TRBD1	TRBV7-9	TRBJ2-5	TGTGCCAGCACCGGGATGCGGGACAGGGGAGAGACCCAGTACTTC	CASTGMRDRGETQYF
few	TRBD1	TRBV29-1	TRBJ2-5	TGCAGCGTTGTCGGACAGGGGAATTTGGAGACCCAGTACTTC	CSVVGQGNLETQYF
-	-	TRBV23-1	TRBJ2-6	TGCGCCAGCAGTCAACCCAGGGGCTCTGGGGCCAACGTCCTGACTTTC	CASSQPRGSGANVLTF
-	-	TRBV11-2	TRBJ2-1	TGTGCCAGCAGCTTCCAAGTCAGGGCGTGGGAGCAGTTCTTC	CASSFQVRAWEQFF
-	-	TRBV29-1	TRBJ1-5	TGCAGCGTTGGACAGAGCAATCAGCCCCAGCATTTT	CSVGQSNQPQHF
few	-	TRBV7-2	TRBJ2-1	TGTGCCAGCAGCTTACGCGCGATAGCGAGCTCCTACAATGAGCAGTTCTTC	CASSLRAIASSYNEQFF
-	-	TRBV6-1	TRBJ1-2	TGTGCCAGCAGTGAAGCGCGCAGTAACTATGGCTACACCTTC	CASSEARSNYGYTF
-	-	TRBV5-4	TRBJ2-1	TGTGCCAGCAGCTTGGGGCGCTCAGGCTCCTACAATGAGCAGTTCTTC	CASSLGRSGSYNEQFF
-	-	TRBV9	TRBJ1-1	TGTGCCAGCAGCGTAGATCATACGGGGGGCAACACTGAAGCTTTCTTT	CASSVDHTGGNTEAFF
many	-	TRBV19	TRBJ2-6	TGTGCCAGTAAGGACAGATTCTCTGGGGCCAACGTCCTGACTTTC	CASKDRFSGANVLTF
few	-	TRBV29-1	TRBJ2-5	TGCAGCGTTGAGTCCTTGGGACACCGGGCTGGGGAGACCCAGTACTTC	CSVESLGHRAGETQYF
-	-	TRBV6-5	TRBJ2-2	TGTGCCTGTTGGCTCCCGAACACCGGGGAGCTGTTTTTT	CACWLPNTGELFF
few	-	TRBV14	TRBJ2-2	TGTGCCAGCAGCCAAGTCGGATGGAGGGAGCTGTTTTTT	CASSQVGWRELFF
-	-	TRBV7-9	TRBJ1-2	TGTGCCAGCAGCTTAACAGGCGCGGTTGGCTACACCTTC	CASSLTGAVGYTF
-	TRBD2	TRBV9	TRBJ2-7	TGTGCCAGCAGCCAACTTAGCGGGAGGGGATACGAGCAGTACTTC	CASSQLSGRGYEQYF
-	-	TRBV5-1	TRBJ1-1	TGCGCCAGCAAATCCCTTACGCTGGGTACTGAAGCTTTCTTT	CASKSLTLGTEAFF
-	-	TRBV19	TRBJ2-3	TGTGCCAGTAGTCCTGATCGGACCGCCACAGATACGCAGTATTTT	CASSPDRTATDTQYF
-	-	TRBV9	TRBJ2-3	TGTGCCAGCAGCAGGGACTTAGACGTGAATACGCAGTATTTT	CASSRDLDVNTQYF
once	TRBD2	TRBV2	TRBJ2-5	TGTGCCAGCAGATACACTAGCGGGAGTTCTGGCGAGACCCAGTACTTC	CASRYTSGSSGETQYF
-	TRBD1	TRBV29-1	TRBJ1-2	TGCAGCGTTGTATATCCAGGGACAGCTTTAGGCTCCTTC	CSVVYPGTALGSF
few	-	TRBV29-1	TRBJ2-1	TGCAGCGTTGTTATTGGACAAAATGAGCAGTTCTTC	CSVVIGQNEQFF
-	-	TRBV20-1	TRBJ2-1	TGCAGTGCTAGTGGGGTGGTTGAGCAGTTCTTC	CSASGVVEQFF
few	-	TRBV19	TRBJ2-3	TGTGCCAGTACGGCTGGAGTTAATACGCAGTATTTT	CASTAGVNTQYF
-	-	TRBV29-1	TRBJ2-3	TGCAGCGCCGACCGAAATACGCAGTATTTT	CSADRNTQYF